This TCR beta chain came from a study of blood T cell repertoires in COVID-19. Produced via immunoSEQ multiplex PCR; TCRdb's table is partial and in-frame only. The sample has 160,000 or so clones; roughly 87% are singletons. V was pared by 5 bases and J by 7 bases, with 11 bases of the junction left unmatched. CDR1 is SGHVS, CDR2 FNYEAQ, per germline. The CDR3 consists of 16 residues. The clonotype was recovered from a woman between 50 and 59 years old with acute or convalescent COVID-19. The chain combines TRBV7-6 with TRBJ2-1; 10 bases are shared with TRBD2. The material sequenced was peripheral blood. The CDR3: CASSNPSGRLKNEQFF. The CDR3 DNA follows: TGTGCCAGCAGCAACCCTAGCGGGAGACTCAAAAATGAGCAGTTCTTC.